This T cell receptor beta chain was captured by sequencing in a study of T cell responses to AZD1222 COVID-19 vaccine. General study results and limits: All repertoire sampling was performed exclusively after the peak T cell response. Spike as a whole was targeted by vaccine-associated CD4 TCRs, dominant at 160-218 and 743-854.

V dropped 4 bases and J dropped 0; count of bases not matched to a gene: 2. The CDR3 contains 14 residues. The V gene's germline CDR1 is SEHNR and CDR2 FQNEAQ (reference sequence). Measured with immunoSEQ multiplex PCR; TCRdb has only the in-frame clones, and not every one. The table records around 88,000 clones, about 90% of them present only once. Note on this clone: Its target is unknown.

J is TRBJ2-5 and V is TRBV7-9; the match to TRBD1 covers 7 bases. This receptor was obtained from an adult in good health. Source: peripheral blood, taken on day 0 of MenACWY control vaccination. The CDR3 nucleotides are TGTGCCAGCAGCTCCGACAGGGACCAAGAGACCCAGTACTTC. Amino acid sequence: CASSSDRDQETQYF.